This T cell receptor (beta chain) emerged from a study of lung T cells in sarcoidosis with Löfgren's syndrome. Study-level information: Analyses focused on Löfgren's syndrome patients.

Notes on the study in general: TRBV2 was the preferred pairing partner of TRAV12-1, with similar CDR3s.

The germline V gene encodes CDR1 LGHDT and CDR2 YNNKEL (reference sequence). The CDR3 spans 15 residues. J gave up 1 base and V 4 bases, and 6 bases lay outside the gene matches. This clonotype was counted at least ten times. Its antigen is unidentified. Via MiXCR, TCRdb re-called the reads, giving one row per CDR3 protein. The table includes some 18,000 distinct CDR3 sequences, roughly 20% detected once. Sequencing input: CD4+ T cells from PBMCs. The clonotype comes from a human donor with sarcoidosis (Löfgren's syndrome or another form), or a control subject (not recorded which). The rearrangement uses TRBV3-1 and TRBJ1-1; 7 bases align to TRBD1. For the CDR3, the DNA is TGTGCCAGCAGCCGAGGACAGGACCCGAACACTGAAGCTTTCTTT. Translated: CASSRGQDPNTEAFF.